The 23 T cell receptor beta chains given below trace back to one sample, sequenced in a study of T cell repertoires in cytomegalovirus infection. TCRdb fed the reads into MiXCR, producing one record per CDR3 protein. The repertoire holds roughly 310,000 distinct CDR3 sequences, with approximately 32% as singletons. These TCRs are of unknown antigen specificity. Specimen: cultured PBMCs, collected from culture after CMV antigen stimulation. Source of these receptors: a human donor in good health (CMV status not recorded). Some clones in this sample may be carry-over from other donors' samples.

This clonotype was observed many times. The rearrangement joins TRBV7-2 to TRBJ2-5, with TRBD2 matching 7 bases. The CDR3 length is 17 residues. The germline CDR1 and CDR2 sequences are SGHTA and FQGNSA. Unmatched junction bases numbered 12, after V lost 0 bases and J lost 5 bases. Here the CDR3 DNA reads TGTGCCAGCAGCTTAGCGCTTAGGACTAGGGTCCGGGAGACCCAGTACTTC. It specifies CASSLALRTRVRETQYF.

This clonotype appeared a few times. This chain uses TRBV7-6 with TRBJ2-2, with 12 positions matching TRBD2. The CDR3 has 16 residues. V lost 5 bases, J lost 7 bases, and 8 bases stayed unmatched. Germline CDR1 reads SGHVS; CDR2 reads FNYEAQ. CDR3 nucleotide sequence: TGTGCCAGCAGCCTCACTAGCGGGAGGCCAAGCGGGGAGCTGTTTTTT. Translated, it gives CASSLTSGRPSGELFF.

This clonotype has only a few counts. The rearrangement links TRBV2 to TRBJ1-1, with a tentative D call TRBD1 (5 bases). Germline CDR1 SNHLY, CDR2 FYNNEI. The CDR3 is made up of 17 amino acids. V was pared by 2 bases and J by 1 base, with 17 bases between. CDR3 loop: CASSEFGAGLRNTEAFF. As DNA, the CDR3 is TGTGCCAGCAGTGAATTTGGGGCAGGGCTGAGGAACACTGAAGCTTTCTTT.

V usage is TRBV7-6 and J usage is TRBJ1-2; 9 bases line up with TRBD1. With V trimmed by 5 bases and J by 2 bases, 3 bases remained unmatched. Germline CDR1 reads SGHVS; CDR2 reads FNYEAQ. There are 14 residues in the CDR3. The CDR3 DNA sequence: TGTGCCAGCAGCGCCGACAGGGGGAACTATGGCTACACCTTC. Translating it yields CASSADRGNYGYTF.

The CDR3, as DNA: TGCAGTGTTAGGGGTCAGCCCCAGCATTTT. Translating it yields CSVRGQPQHF. The chain has TRBV20-1 and TRBJ1-5; D perhaps matches TRBD1 (5 bases). V was cut by 7 bases and J by 6 bases, with 7 bases left in between. The CDR3 sequence is 10 residues long. Germline CDR1 and CDR2: DFQATT and SNEGSKA (reference sequence).

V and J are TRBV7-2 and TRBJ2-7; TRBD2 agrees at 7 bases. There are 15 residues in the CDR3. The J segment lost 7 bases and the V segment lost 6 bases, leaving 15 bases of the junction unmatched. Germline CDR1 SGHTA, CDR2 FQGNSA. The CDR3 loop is CASSLKLGFGGEQYF. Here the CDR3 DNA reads TGTGCCAGCAGTTTAAAACTGGGGTTCGGGGGGGAGCAGTACTTC.

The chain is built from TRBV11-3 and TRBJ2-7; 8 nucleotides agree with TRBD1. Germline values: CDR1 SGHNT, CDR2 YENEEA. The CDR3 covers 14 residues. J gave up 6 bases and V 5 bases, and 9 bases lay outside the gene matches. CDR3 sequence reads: CASSLGQGAGEQYF. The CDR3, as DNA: TGTGCCAGCAGCCTCGGACAGGGAGCGGGCGAGCAGTACTTC. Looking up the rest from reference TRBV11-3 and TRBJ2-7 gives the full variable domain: EAGVVQSPRYKIIEKKQPVAFWCNPISGHNTLYWYLQNLGQGPELLIRYENEEAVDDSQLPKDRFSAERLKGVDSTLKIQPAELGDSAVYLCASSLGQGAGEQYFGPGTRLTVT.

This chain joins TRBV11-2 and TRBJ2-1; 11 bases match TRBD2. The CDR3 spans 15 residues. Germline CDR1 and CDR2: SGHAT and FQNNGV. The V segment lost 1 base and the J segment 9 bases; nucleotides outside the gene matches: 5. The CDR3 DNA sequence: TGTGCCAGCAGCTTAGGTAGCGGGAGGGGCGGTGAGCAGTTCTTC. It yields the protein CASSLGSGRGGEQFF.

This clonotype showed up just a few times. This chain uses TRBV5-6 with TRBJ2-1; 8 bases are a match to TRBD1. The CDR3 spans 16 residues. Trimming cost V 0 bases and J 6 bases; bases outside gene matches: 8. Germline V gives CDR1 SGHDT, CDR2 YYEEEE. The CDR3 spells CASSLAGGESRNEQFF. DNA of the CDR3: TGTGCCAGCAGCTTGGCAGGGGGCGAGTCTCGCAATGAGCAGTTCTTC.

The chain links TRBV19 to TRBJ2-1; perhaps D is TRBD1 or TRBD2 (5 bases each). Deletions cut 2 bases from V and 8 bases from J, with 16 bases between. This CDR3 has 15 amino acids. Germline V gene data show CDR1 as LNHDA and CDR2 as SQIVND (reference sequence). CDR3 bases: TGTGCCAGTAGTATATCACGGGACCCTTTGGATGAGCAGTTCTTC. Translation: CASSISRDPLDEQFF.

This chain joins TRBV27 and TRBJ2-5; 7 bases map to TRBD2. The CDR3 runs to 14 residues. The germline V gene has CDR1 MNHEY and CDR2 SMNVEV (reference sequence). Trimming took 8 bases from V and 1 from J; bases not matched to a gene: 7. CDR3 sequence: CASWGGSLQETQYF. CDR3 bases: TGTGCCAGCTGGGGGGGGTCCCTCCAAGAGACCCAGTACTTC.

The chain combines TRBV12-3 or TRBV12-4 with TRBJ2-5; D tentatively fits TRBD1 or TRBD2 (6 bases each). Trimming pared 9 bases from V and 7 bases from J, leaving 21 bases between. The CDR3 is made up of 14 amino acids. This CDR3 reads CASLIGGGGGTQYF. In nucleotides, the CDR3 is TGTGCCAGTTTAATCGGGGGCGGAGGAGGGACCCAGTACTTC.

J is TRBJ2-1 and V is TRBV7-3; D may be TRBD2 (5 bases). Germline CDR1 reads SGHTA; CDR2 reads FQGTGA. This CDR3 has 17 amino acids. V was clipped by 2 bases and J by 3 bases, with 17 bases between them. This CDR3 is CASSLDGLGSIYNEQFF. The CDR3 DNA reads TGTGCCAGCAGCTTAGACGGACTGGGAAGCATCTACAATGAGCAGTTCTTC.

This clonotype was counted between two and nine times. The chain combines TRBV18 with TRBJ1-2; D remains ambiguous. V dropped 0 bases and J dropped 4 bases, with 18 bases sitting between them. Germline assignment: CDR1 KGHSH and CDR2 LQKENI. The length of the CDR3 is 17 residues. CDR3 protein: CASSPPNVEGELYGYTF. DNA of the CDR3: TGTGCCAGCTCACCACCAAACGTTGAGGGAGAGCTCTATGGCTACACCTTC. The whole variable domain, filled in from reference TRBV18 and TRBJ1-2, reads NAGVMQNPRHLVRRRGQEARLRCSPMKGHSHVYWYRQLPEEGLKFMVYLQKENIIDESGMPKERFSAEFPKEGPSILRIQQVVRGDSAAYFCASSPPNVEGELYGYTFGSGTRLTVV.

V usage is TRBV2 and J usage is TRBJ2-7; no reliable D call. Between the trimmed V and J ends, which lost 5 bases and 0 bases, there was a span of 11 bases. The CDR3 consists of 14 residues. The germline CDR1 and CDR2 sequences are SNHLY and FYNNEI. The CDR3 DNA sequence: TGTGCCAGCAGTCCTAGACCTGACTCCTACGAGCAGTACTTC. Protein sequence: CASSPRPDSYEQYF.

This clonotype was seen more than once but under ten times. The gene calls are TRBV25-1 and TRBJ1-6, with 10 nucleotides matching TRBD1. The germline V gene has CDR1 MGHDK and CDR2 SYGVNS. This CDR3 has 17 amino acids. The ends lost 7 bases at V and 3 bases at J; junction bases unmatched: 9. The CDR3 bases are TGTGCCAGCACCCCCAACGACAGGGGGCTCTATAATTCACCCCTCCACTTT. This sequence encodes CASTPNDRGLYNSPLHF.

The CDR3, as DNA: TGTGCCAGTGGGGGAACCGGGACCTCCTACGAGCAGTACTTC. The encoded protein is CASGGTGTSYEQYF. The V and J genes are TRBV6-1 and TRBJ2-7, with D possibly called TRBD1 or TRBD2 (5 bases each). V dropped 9 bases and J dropped 0 bases, with 15 bases sitting between them. The V gene's germline CDR1 is MNHNS and CDR2 SASEGT. The CDR3 is 14 amino acids.

CDR3 sequence: CASTTGQLNYGYTF. The CDR3 region has the DNA TGTGCCAGCACCACGGGACAGCTAAACTATGGCTACACCTTC. This chain links TRBV5-4 with TRBJ1-2; TRBD1 aligns across 7 bases. Germline V gene data show CDR1 as SGHNT and CDR2 as YYREEE (reference sequence). The CDR3 covers 14 residues. The ends lost 6 bases at V and 2 bases at J; junction bases unmatched: 7.

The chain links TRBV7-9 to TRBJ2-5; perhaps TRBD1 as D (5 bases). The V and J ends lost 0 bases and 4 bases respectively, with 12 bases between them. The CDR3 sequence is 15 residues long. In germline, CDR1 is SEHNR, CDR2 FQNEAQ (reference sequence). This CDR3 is CASSLAGPRVETQYF. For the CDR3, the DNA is TGTGCCAGCAGCTTAGCGGGGCCAAGGGTAGAGACCCAGTACTTC.

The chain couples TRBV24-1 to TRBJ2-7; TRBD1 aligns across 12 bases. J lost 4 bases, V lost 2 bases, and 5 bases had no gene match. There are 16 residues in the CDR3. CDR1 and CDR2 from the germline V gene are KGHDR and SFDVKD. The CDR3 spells CATSDSPGQGAYEQYF. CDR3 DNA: TGTGCCACCAGTGATTCTCCGGGACAGGGGGCTTACGAGCAGTACTTC.

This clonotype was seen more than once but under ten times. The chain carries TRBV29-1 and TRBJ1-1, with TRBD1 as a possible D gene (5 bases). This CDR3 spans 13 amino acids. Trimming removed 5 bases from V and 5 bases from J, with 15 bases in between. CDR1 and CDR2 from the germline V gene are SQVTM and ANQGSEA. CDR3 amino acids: CSVQARVRTEAFF. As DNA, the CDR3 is TGCAGCGTTCAAGCCAGGGTACGGACTGAAGCTTTCTTT.

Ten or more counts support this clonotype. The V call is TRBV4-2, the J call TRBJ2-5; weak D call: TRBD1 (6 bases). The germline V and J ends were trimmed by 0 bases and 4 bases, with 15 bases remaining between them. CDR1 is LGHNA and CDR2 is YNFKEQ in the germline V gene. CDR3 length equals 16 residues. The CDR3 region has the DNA TGTGCCAGCAGCCAAGATAAGCGGCTAGGGGGAGAGACCCAGTACTTC. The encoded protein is CASSQDKRLGGETQYF.

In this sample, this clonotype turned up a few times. The CDR3 region has the DNA TGTGCCAGCAGCACTTTTGGTCAAAGCTCCTACAATGAGCAGTTCTTC. It codes for CASSTFGQSSYNEQFF. The chain has TRBV7-2 and TRBJ2-1; D gene uncertain. CDR1 and CDR2 from the germline V gene are SGHTA and FQGNSA. V lost 5 bases, J lost 0 bases, and 14 bases lay in between. The CDR3 has 16 amino acids. Variable domain in full (rest from reference TRBV7-2 and TRBJ2-1): GAGVSQSPSNKVTEKGKDVELRCDPISGHTALYWYRQSLGQGLEFLIYFQGNSAPDKSGLPSDRFSAERTGGSVSTLTIQRTQQEDSAVYLCASSTFGQSSYNEQFFGPGTRLTVL.